The entry below gives a single T cell receptor (beta chain) sequence along with its context. The data were taken from a study of blood T cell repertoires in COVID-19. Study-wide context: The origin of the acute and convalescent COVID-19 samples was the United States, Italy and Spain. T cells, B-cell-depleted T cells, or PBMCs supplied cDNA or gDNA.

Original processing notes: Nucleated cell number was recorded as an estimate derived from reference gene primer amplification. Here immunoSEQ multiplex PCR was the method, and the copy in TCRdb shows in-frame clones only, minus some. D and trimming come from the DNA, and the V and J calls and clone size come from that table. Of 90,000 to 130,000 clones listed, over 75% are singletons. The germline CDR1 and CDR2 sequences are MDHEN and SYDVKM. With V trimmed by 6 bases and J by 1 base, 7 bases remained unmatched. The CDR3 contains 15 residues. The sample was peripheral blood. The source of this sequence is a human donor in a cohort sampled during active COVID-19. This chain joins TRBV28 and TRBJ2-3, with 7 bases matching TRBD1. The CDR3 protein is CASSVTGKRTDTQYF. The CDR3 coding sequence is TGTGCCAGCAGCGTGACAGGGAAGCGCACAGATACGCAGTATTTT. The complete variable domain, with remaining parts taken from reference TRBV28 and TRBJ2-3, reads DVKVTQSSRYLVKRTGEKVFLECVQDMDHENMFWYRQDPGLGLRLIYFSYDVKMKEKGDIPEGYSVSREKKERFSLILESASTNQTSMYLCASSVTGKRTDTQYFGPGTRLTVL.